This entry describes one T cell receptor (beta chain). The antigen is not known. This entry comes from a study of cytomegalovirus exposure and HLA in healthy donors. Study-level findings and limits: Generally TCR sequences proved uncommon, though certain public TCRs appeared in numerous donors. Across donors, sequencing depth was assumed by presence/absence analyses to be roughly uniform.

13 Jbeta primers and 60 Vbeta primers were used for the PCR. Sequenced by immunoSEQ multiplex PCR; TCRdb stores in-frame clones only, minus some. In all, the sample yields under 200,000 clones. While unrecorded immune exposures were likely, the donors were nominally healthy when sampled. The ends were cut back, 8 bases at V and 4 bases at J, with 20 bases in the middle. The CDR3 is made up of 14 amino acids. Germline V gene lookup returns CDR1 SQVTM and CDR2 ANQGSEA. V is TRBV29-1 and J is TRBJ1-1; D is uncertain. This clonotype originated in a man aged 25-45 years in good health and CMV-seronegative. The source material was PBMCs. CDR3 DNA sequence: TGCAGCACGTGGGAGAGGACGTCGACCACTGAAGCTTTCTTT. Translation gives CSTWERTSTTEAFF.